This T cell receptor (beta chain) emerged from a study of shared clonotypes between healthy human individuals. TCRdb's copy holds only in-frame clones and misses some; the assay was immunoSEQ multiplex PCR. Among 950,000 to 1,300,000 clones listed, roughly 75% were seen once. Trimming stripped 0 bases from V and 5 bases from J, with 17 bases between. The CDR3 loop spans 17 amino acids. Germline loops: CDR1 WNHNN, CDR2 SYGVQD (reference sequence). The source material was memory CD4+ T cells sorted from blood. Specified subset: CD45RA-negative fraction. This TCR was recovered from a man younger than 35 in good health. The chain has TRBV10-1 and TRBJ2-1, with D hard to call. CDR3: CASSESYGGDPHNEQFF. DNA of the CDR3: TGCGCCAGCAGTGAGTCGTACGGCGGCGATCCCCACAATGAGCAGTTCTTC.